The next 10 T cell receptor beta chains were all read from a single sample in a study of control samples from healthy donors and cancer patients. The data were produced by immunoSEQ multiplex PCR, yet TCRdb's version contains in-frame clones alone and is incomplete. The sample lists 20,000 to 25,000 clones, more than 80% occurring once. Sequencing was performed on PBMCs. Source of these receptors: a man between 60 and 75 years old with head and neck cancer.

The rearrangement joins TRBV7-9 to TRBJ2-1, with 8 bases identical to TRBD2. CDR1 SEHNR and CDR2 FQNEAQ come from the germline V gene (reference sequence). This CDR3 spans 14 amino acids. The V segment lost 1 base and the J segment 9 bases; nucleotides outside the gene matches: 5. CDR3 loop: CASSLDLAGGEQFF. The CDR3 DNA reads TGTGCCAGCAGCTTAGACCTAGCGGGTGGTGAGCAGTTCTTC. The full variable domain, with the rest looked up from reference TRBV7-9 and TRBJ2-1, is DTGVSQNPRHKITKRGQNVTFRCDPISEHNRLYWYRQTLGQGPEFLTYFQNEAQLEKSRLLSDRFSAERPKGSFSTLEIQRTEQGDSAMYLCASSLDLAGGEQFFGPGTRLTVL.

The CDR3 bases are TGTGCCAGCAGCGCCGGGACTAGCGTAGTTGGGCAGTTCTTC. It yields the protein CASSAGTSVVGQFF. V is TRBV6-5 and J is TRBJ2-1, with 10 bases lining up with TRBD2. Unmatched junction bases numbered 11, after V lost 6 bases and J lost 12 bases. Germline CDR1 is MNHEY and CDR2 is SVGAGI. The CDR3 has 14 amino acids.

This rearrangement joins TRBV6-5 to TRBJ2-1; D is unresolved. The CDR3 covers 12 residues. Per the germline V gene, CDR1 is MNHEY and CDR2 is SVGAGI. The ends were cut back, 2 bases at V and 6 bases at J, with 5 bases in the middle. The chain's CDR3 is CASSYRSNEQFF. The CDR3 DNA follows: TGTGCCAGCAGTTACCGTTCCAATGAGCAGTTCTTC.

V gene TRBV6-2 or TRBV6-3 combines with J gene TRBJ1-5, with TRBD1 as a possible D gene (6 bases). With 0 bases removed from V and 7 bases from J, the gap between germline ends came to 10 bases. From germline, CDR1 is MNHEY and CDR2 SVGEGT. The CDR3 runs to 14 residues. The CDR3 DNA reads as TGTGCCAGCAGTTACTCGGACAGCTACCAGCCCCAGCATTTT. It is translated as CASSYSDSYQPQHF.

V usage is TRBV19 and J usage is TRBJ1-1; D unclear. V shed 3 bases and J shed 0 bases, with 8 bases lying between them. The length of the CDR3 is 14 residues. Germline lookup yields CDR1 LNHDA and CDR2 SQIVND (reference sequence). The CDR3 DNA is TGTGCCAGTAGTATTACAGCAATGAACACTGAAGCTTTCTTT. This encodes CASSITAMNTEAFF.

The CDR3 bases are TGCAGCTCTATCATAGGGGAGAACGCCCGGCCCCAGCATTTT. Translated, it gives CSSIIGENARPQHF. This chain uses TRBV29-1 with TRBJ1-5; TRBD1 is a possible D gene (5 bases). V gave up 8 bases and J gave up 9 bases, with 23 bases separating them. From germline, CDR1 is SQVTM and CDR2 ANQGSEA. The CDR3 runs to 14 residues.

This chain links TRBV10-2 with TRBJ2-1, with 7 positions matching TRBD1. Trimming at V came to 3 bases and at J to 1 base, leaving 3 bases not matched to a gene. This CDR3 spans 15 amino acids. The germline V gene has CDR1 WSHSY and CDR2 SAAADI. The CDR3 coding sequence is TGCGCCAGCAGTGATTTGACAGGGTCCTACAATGAGCAGTTCTTC. This sequence encodes CASSDLTGSYNEQFF.

This clone was counted once. CDR3 amino acids: CASSLDIGLDYEQFF. As DNA, the CDR3 is TGCGCCAGCAGCTTGGACATAGGGTTAGACTATGAGCAGTTCTTC. The V call is TRBV5-1, the J call TRBJ2-1; D not certain. Germline loops: CDR1 SGHRS, CDR2 YFSETQ. V was cut by 0 bases and J by 8 bases, with 15 bases left in between. The CDR3 covers 15 residues.

J is TRBJ1-5 and V is TRBV2; no definite D call. The CDR3 is made up of 14 amino acids. V gave up 6 bases and J gave up 5 bases, with 14 bases separating them. Germline V lookup: CDR1 SNHLY, CDR2 FYNNEI. The CDR3 spells CASSGLREDQPQHF. CDR3 DNA sequence: TGTGCCAGCAGCGGCCTGAGGGAGGATCAGCCCCAGCATTTT.

V is TRBV20-1 and J is TRBJ2-7; possibly TRBD1 for D (6 bases). The V end was cut by 3 bases, the J end by 0 bases, with 12 bases between. Germline V gene data show CDR1 as DFQATT and CDR2 as SNEGSKA (reference sequence). The CDR3 loop spans 14 amino acids. The CDR3: CSASGQLSSYEQYF. As DNA, the CDR3 is TGCAGTGCTAGTGGACAGCTAAGCTCCTACGAGCAGTACTTC.